One TCR beta chain is described in this entry. The data were obtained in a study of blood T cell repertoires in COVID-19. The V end lost 0 bases, the J end lost 7 bases, and 12 bases lay between the germline ends. From germline, CDR1 is MNHNS and CDR2 SASEGT. The CDR3 extends over 14 amino acids. Method: immunoSEQ multiplex PCR; TCRdb's copy keeps in-frame clones and lacks some. Here the sample spans about 100,000 clones, roughly 80% being singletons. This chain connects TRBV6-1 to TRBJ1-2; a weak D match, TRBD1 (5 bases). The sequence derives from a woman aged 70 to 79 with acute or convalescent COVID-19. Sequencing was carried out using peripheral blood. The CDR3 region is CASSEAWQGGGYTF. The CDR3 DNA reads as TGTGCCAGCAGTGAAGCCTGGCAGGGAGGTGGCTACACCTTC.